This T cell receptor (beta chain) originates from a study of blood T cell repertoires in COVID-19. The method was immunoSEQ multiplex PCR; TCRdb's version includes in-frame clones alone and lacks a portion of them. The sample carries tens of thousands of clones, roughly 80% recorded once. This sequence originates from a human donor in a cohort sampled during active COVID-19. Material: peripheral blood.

The CDR3 loop reads CASSPTGGNQPQHF. The DNA for the CDR3 is TGCGCCAGCAGCCCAACAGGGGGCAATCAGCCCCAGCATTTT. The rearrangement uses TRBV10-1 and TRBJ1-5, with 7 nucleotides matching TRBD1. CDR1 and CDR2 from the germline V gene are WNHNN and SYGVQD (reference sequence). Trimming removed 6 bases from V and 2 bases from J; junction bases left unmatched: 4. The CDR3 runs to 14 residues.